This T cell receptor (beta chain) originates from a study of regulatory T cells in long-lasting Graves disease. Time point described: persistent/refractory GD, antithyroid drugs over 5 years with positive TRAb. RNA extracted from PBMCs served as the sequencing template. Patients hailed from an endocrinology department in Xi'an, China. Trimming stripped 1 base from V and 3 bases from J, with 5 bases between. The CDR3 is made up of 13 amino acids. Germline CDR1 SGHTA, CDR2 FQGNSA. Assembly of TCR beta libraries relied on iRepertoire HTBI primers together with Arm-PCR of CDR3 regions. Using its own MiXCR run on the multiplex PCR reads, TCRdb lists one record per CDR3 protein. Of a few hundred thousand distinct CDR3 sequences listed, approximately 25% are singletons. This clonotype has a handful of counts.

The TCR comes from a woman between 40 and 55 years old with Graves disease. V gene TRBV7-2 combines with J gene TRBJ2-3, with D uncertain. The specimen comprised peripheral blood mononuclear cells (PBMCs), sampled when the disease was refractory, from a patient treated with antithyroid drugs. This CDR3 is CASSLGVTDTQYF. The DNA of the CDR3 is TGTGCCAGCAGCTTAGGCGTGACAGATACGCAGTATTTT.